The rows below give T cell receptor beta chains drawn from one sample of a study of T cell changes during pregnancy in multiple sclerosis. TCRdb's table, derived via immunoSEQ multiplex PCR, lists solely in-frame clones and lacks some. The table includes 50,000 to 75,000 clones, approximately 93% detected once. The material sequenced was CD8+ T cells from peripheral blood mononuclear cells, taken in the third trimester of pregnancy. The receptors were sampled from a female donor with multiple sclerosis, enrolled in a pregnancy study. The CDR3 runs from the conserved cysteine through the conserved F or W. A D gene is named only where the DNA matches it firmly. Clone size appears in some rows only: once, few, many, or a class for an expanded clone.

TRBJ1-2	NA	NA	13	TRBV7-9	TGTGCCAGCAGCTTAAGTGAGGGGGTTGGCTACACCTTC	CASSLSEGVGYTF
TRBJ1-1	NA	NA	14	TRBV28	TGTGCCAGCAGTTTCGCGGCCCTAGAGGTTGAAGCTTTCTTT	CASSFAALEVEAFF
TRBJ2-7	NA	NA	16	TRBV5-4	TGTGCCAGCAGTTGGGGGGGCGGAACTTATGCCTACGAGCAGTACTTC	CASSWGGGTYAYEQYF
TRBJ2-6	TRBD1	NA	18	TRBV5-1	TGCGCCAGCAGCTTCACCGGGACAGGGAACTCTGGGGCCAACGTCCTGACTTTC	CASSFTGTGNSGANVLTF
TRBJ2-2	NA	NA	12	TRBV13	TGTGCCAGCAGCCCAGGTTCCGGGGAGCTGTTTTTT	CASSPGSGELFF
TRBJ2-5	NA	NA	15	TRBV27	TGTGCCAGCAGTCCGTCGAGCTCCCCCCAAGAGACCCAGTACTTC	CASSPSSSPQETQYF
TRBJ2-1	NA	once	11	TRBV20-1	TGCAGTGCTTTGGGCCAGCAGGAGCAGTTCTTC	CSALGQQEQFF
TRBJ2-7	TRBD2	NA	13	TRBV9	TGTGCCAGCAGCGGGACTAGCTCAGGCGAGCAGTACTTC	CASSGTSSGEQYF
TRBJ2-5	NA	NA	14	TRBV7-9	TGTGCCAGCAGCTTAGGGGCTGGGCAAGAGACCCAGTACTTC	CASSLGAGQETQYF
TRBJ2-7	TRBD2	once	15	TRBV9	TGTGCCAGCAGCGCGGGGGGGGACATTACCTACGAGCAGTACTTC	CASSAGGDITYEQYF
TRBJ2-2	TRBD1	NA	22	TRBV19	TGTGCCAGTATGGGGGGCACAGGGGGCAAGGGACAGGGACCTCCGAACACCGGGGAGCTGTTTTTT	CASMGGTGGKGQGPPNTGELFF
TRBJ2-3	TRBD2	NA	14	TRBV19	TGTGCCAGTTCGCCGGGGGGGTGGACAGATACGCAGTATTTT	CASSPGGWTDTQYF
TRBJ2-5	TRBD1	NA	15	TRBV13	TGTGCCAGCAGCTTACTACAGGGGGCTGGGGAGACCCAGTACTTC	CASSLLQGAGETQYF
TRBJ2-1	TRBD2	NA	15	TRBV7-6	TGTGCCAGCAGCTGGGGACTAGCGGGAGGGAATGAGCAGTTCTTC	CASSWGLAGGNEQFF
TRBJ2-3	TRBD2	NA	13	TRBV19	TGTGCCAGTAGTATAGCGGGGGGAGATACGCAGTATTTT	CASSIAGGDTQYF
TRBJ1-2	TRBD1	once	14	TRBV2	TGTGCCAGCAGTCCGGACAGGTTTAACTATGGCTACACCTTC	CASSPDRFNYGYTF
TRBJ2-7	NA	once	14	TRBV6-7	TGTGCCAGCAGTTACTCGGGCAGATCCTACGAGCAGTACTTC	CASSYSGRSYEQYF